This passage covers 14 T cell receptor beta chains from one sample sequenced in a study of blood T cell repertoires in COVID-19. The protocol was immunoSEQ multiplex PCR, while the TCRdb copy is restricted to in-frame clones and leaves out a portion. The repertoire holds some 190,000 clones, with 80% as singletons. Material: peripheral blood. The receptors originated from a man aged 60-69 years with acute or convalescent COVID-19.

CDR3 residues: CASSLRLAVSNEQFF. The CDR3 DNA reads as TGTGCCAGCAGTTTGAGACTAGCGGTTTCAAATGAGCAGTTCTTC. The chain uses TRBV2 and TRBJ2-1; 9 bases agree with TRBD2. CDR1 is SNHLY and CDR2 is FYNNEI in the germline V gene. The length of the CDR3 is 15 residues. The V and J ends lost 5 bases and 7 bases, in that order; junction bases with no gene match: 9.

The chain employs TRBV5-1 and TRBJ2-5; 11 positions agree with TRBD2. Trimming removed 3 bases from V and 4 bases from J; junction bases left unmatched: 8. The CDR3 covers 16 residues. The germline gives CDR1 SGHRS, CDR2 YFSETQ. CDR3 coding DNA: TGCGCCAGCAGCTCGCGACTAGCGGGATTAGGAGAGACCCAGTACTTC. Translating gives CASSSRLAGLGETQYF.

The chain combines TRBV5-8 with TRBJ1-3; D ambiguous. The CDR3 length is 13 residues. The germline gives CDR1 SGHTS, CDR2 YDEGEE. V shed 4 bases and J shed 7 bases, with 12 bases lying between them. The CDR3 DNA reads TGTGCCAGCAGCCGACGGGGTGGGAACACCATATATTTT. It is translated as CASSRRGGNTIYF.

The genes are TRBV5-1 and TRBJ2-3; no definite D call. The CDR3 is 14 residues long. V gave up 1 base and J gave up 2 bases, with 8 bases separating them. CDR1 and CDR2 (germline): SGHRS, YFSETQ. CDR3 loop: CASSLNSVTDTQYF. Written as DNA, the CDR3 is TGCGCCAGCAGCTTGAACTCGGTCACAGATACGCAGTATTTT.

V is TRBV3-1 (or the pseudogene TRBV3-2) and J is TRBJ1-3, with a weak D call TRBD1 (6 bases). Looked up from germline, CDR1 is LGHDT and CDR2 is YNNKEL (reference sequence). Trimming took 3 bases from V and 0 from J, leaving 9 bases between them. The CDR3 runs to 15 residues. The CDR3 nucleotides read TGTGCCAGCAGCCAGGGGGCGAGCTCTGGAAACACCATATATTTT. Its translation: CASSQGASSGNTIYF.

This chain links TRBV20-1 with TRBJ2-2, with D possibly TRBD2 on 5 matching bases. The germline V gene encodes CDR1 DFQATT and CDR2 SNEGSKA (reference sequence). This CDR3 contains 17 residues. With 3 bases removed from V and 3 bases from J, the gap between germline ends came to 20 bases. The CDR3: CSASASQNPRYTGELFF. DNA of the CDR3: TGCAGTGCTAGTGCTAGCCAGAATCCCAGGTACACCGGGGAGCTGTTTTTT.

The V call is TRBV10-3, the J call TRBJ1-1; D call uncertain. There are 13 residues in the CDR3. The germline V and J ends were trimmed by 8 bases and 7 bases, with 17 bases remaining between them. Per germline, CDR1 ENHRY and CDR2 SYGVKD. Written as DNA, the CDR3 is TGTGCCATCTGGGAGGACCTTAATAATGAAGCTTTCTTT. Amino acid sequence: CAIWEDLNNEAFF.

This chain uses TRBV5-1 with TRBJ2-7, with 8 positions matching TRBD1. CDR3 length: 15 residues. Trimming cost V 0 bases and J 2 bases; bases outside gene matches: 4. Germline lookup yields CDR1 SGHRS and CDR2 YFSETQ. This chain's CDR3 is CASSLEGQVPYEQYF. CDR3 sequence (DNA): TGCGCCAGCAGCTTGGAGGGACAGGTACCCTACGAGCAGTACTTC.

The CDR3 protein is CASSLSPAIYGYTF. The CDR3 coding sequence is TGTGCCAGCAGTTTATCCCCAGCGATCTATGGCTACACCTTC. The V gene is TRBV27, the J gene TRBJ1-2, with no clear D. Germline-derived CDR1 and CDR2 are MNHEY and SMNVEV (reference sequence). This CDR3 has 14 amino acids. V lost 0 bases and J 4 bases, leaving 9 bases between the germline ends.

This clone has only one observation. This sequence joins TRBV2 and TRBJ1-1; tentatively, D is TRBD1 (5 bases). The germline V gene encodes CDR1 SNHLY and CDR2 FYNNEI. The CDR3 is 15 residues long. V shed 5 bases and J shed 0 bases, with 13 bases lying between them. The CDR3 DNA reads TGTGCCAGCAGTACCTCAGGGAACGTGAACACTGAAGCTTTCTTT. Translated: CASSTSGNVNTEAFF. The full variable domain, in which reference TRBV2 and TRBJ1-1 provide the parts outside the CDR3, is EPEVTQTPSHQVTQMGQEVILRCVPISNHLYFYWYRQILGQKVEFLVSFYNNEISEKSEIFDDQFSVERPDGSNFTLKIRSTKLEDSAMYFCASSTSGNVNTEAFFGQGTRLTVV.

The chain links TRBV29-1 to TRBJ2-1, with 11 positions matching TRBD2. Losses at the gene ends were 7 bases for V and 0 bases for J; bases not matched to a gene: 5. The germline gives CDR1 SQVTM, CDR2 ANQGSEA. The CDR3 totals 15 residues. This CDR3 reads CSARTSGSSYNEQFF. The DNA of the CDR3 is TGCAGCGCTCGTACTAGCGGGAGCTCCTACAATGAGCAGTTCTTC.

The V call is TRBV4-2, the J call TRBJ1-6, with 8 nucleotides matching TRBD1. There are 18 residues in the CDR3. V dropped 4 bases and J dropped 9; count of bases not matched to a gene: 17. In germline, CDR1 is LGHNA, CDR2 YNFKEQ. CDR3 sequence: CASSPVPPMDREASPLHF. The CDR3, as DNA: TGTGCCAGCAGCCCCGTCCCTCCGATGGACAGGGAGGCTTCACCCCTCCACTTT.

The table lists this clone with a few counts. This sequence joins TRBV2 and TRBJ1-6, with 8 positions matching TRBD1. V lost 4 bases, J lost 7 bases, and 6 bases stayed unmatched. The length of the CDR3 is 15 residues. The germline V gene has CDR1 SNHLY and CDR2 FYNNEI. In nucleotides, the CDR3 is TGTGCCAGCAGTGTTACAGGGGGTCGGAATTCACCCCTCCACTTT. Protein: CASSVTGGRNSPLHF.

V is TRBV2 and J is TRBJ1-6, with 9 bases fitting TRBD1. V was pared by 6 bases and J by 8 bases, with 5 bases of the junction left unmatched. The V gene's germline CDR1 is SNHLY and CDR2 FYNNEI. The CDR3 has 14 residues. CDR3 amino acids: CASREWDRDSPLHF. CDR3 bases: TGTGCCAGCAGAGAGTGGGACAGGGATTCACCCCTCCACTTT.